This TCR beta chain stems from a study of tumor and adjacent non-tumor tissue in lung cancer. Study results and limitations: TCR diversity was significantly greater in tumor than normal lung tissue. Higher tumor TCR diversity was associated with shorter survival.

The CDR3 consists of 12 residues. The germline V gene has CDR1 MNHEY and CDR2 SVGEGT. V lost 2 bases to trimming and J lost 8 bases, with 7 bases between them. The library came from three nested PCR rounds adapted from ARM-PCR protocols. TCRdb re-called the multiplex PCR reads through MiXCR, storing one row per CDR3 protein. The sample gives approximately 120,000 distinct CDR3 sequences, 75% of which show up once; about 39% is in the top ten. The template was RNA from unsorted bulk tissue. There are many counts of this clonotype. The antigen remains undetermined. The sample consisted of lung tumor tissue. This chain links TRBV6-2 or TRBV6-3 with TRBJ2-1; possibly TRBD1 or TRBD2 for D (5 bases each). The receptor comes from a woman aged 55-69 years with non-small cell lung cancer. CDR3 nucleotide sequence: TGTGCCAGCAGTTACGGGGGATATGAGCAGTTCTTC. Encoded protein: CASSYGGYEQFF.